One and the same sample provided the 4 T cell receptor beta chains below, sequenced in a study of T cell responses to AZD1222 COVID-19 vaccine. The data were produced by immunoSEQ multiplex PCR, yet TCRdb's version contains in-frame clones alone and is incomplete. The table has around 100,000 clones, about 90% seen once. The sample in question was peripheral blood, obtained on day 0 of AZD1222 vaccination. The receptors stem from an adult in good health.

The V call is TRBV7-8, the J call TRBJ1-1; D call uncertain. V lost 3 bases and J 1 base, leaving 6 bases between the germline ends. Germline assignment: CDR1 SGHVS and CDR2 FQNEAQ. This CDR3 is 13 amino acids long. In nucleotides, the CDR3 is TGTGCCAGCAGCTTGAGTAAGAACACTGAAGCTTTCTTT. Translated: CASSLSKNTEAFF.

The rearrangement joins TRBV10-2 to TRBJ2-3, with D unclear. This CDR3 comprises 15 residues. Germline V gene lookup returns CDR1 WSHSY and CDR2 SAAADI. The V end was cut by 0 bases, the J end by 2 bases, with 9 bases between. In DNA form, the CDR3 reads TGCGCCAGCAGTGAGTCGATTGGCTACACAGATACGCAGTATTTT. Protein product: CASSESIGYTDTQYF.

The V gene is TRBV9, the J gene TRBJ2-3; 11 bases are a match to TRBD2. This CDR3 has 15 amino acids. Germline CDR1 reads SGDLS; CDR2 reads YYNGEE. With 2 bases clipped from V and 7 bases from J, the junction kept 6 bases outside the gene matches. This chain's CDR3 is CASSVRLAGSNTQYF. The CDR3 DNA follows: TGTGCCAGCAGCGTCCGACTAGCGGGATCAAATACGCAGTATTTT. The full variable domain, in which reference TRBV9 and TRBJ2-3 provide the parts outside the CDR3, is DSGVTQTPKHLITATGQRVTLRCSPRSGDLSVYWYQQSLDQGLQFLIQYYNGEERAKGNILERFSAQQFPDLHSELNLSSLELGDSALYFCASSVRLAGSNTQYFGPGTRLTVL.

The chain is built from TRBV25-1 and TRBJ2-5; D might be TRBD2 (6 bases). Looked up from germline, CDR1 is MGHDK and CDR2 is SYGVNS. CDR3 length: 13 amino acids. Trimming took 4 bases from V and 5 from J, leaving 11 bases between them. The CDR3 DNA is TGTGCCAGCAGTGCGGGGGTACGGGAGACCCAGTACTTC. Translating it yields CASSAGVRETQYF. The full variable domain, in which reference TRBV25-1 and TRBJ2-5 provide the parts outside the CDR3, is EADIYQTPRYLVIGTGKKITLECSQTMGHDKMYWYQQDPGMELHLIHYSYGVNSTEKGDLSSESTVSRIRTEHFPLTLESARPSHTSQYLCASSAGVRETQYFGPGTRLLVL.